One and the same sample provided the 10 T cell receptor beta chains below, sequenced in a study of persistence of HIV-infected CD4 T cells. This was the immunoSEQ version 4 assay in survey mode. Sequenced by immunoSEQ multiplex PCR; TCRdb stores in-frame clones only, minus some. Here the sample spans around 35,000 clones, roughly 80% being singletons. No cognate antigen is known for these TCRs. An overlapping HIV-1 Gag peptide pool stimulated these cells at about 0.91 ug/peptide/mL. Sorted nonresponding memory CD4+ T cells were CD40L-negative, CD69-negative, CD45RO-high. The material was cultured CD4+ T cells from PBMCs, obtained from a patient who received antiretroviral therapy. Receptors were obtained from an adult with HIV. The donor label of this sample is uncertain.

CDR3: CASSQVLAGYTGELFF. The CDR3 coding sequence is TGTGCCAGCAGCCAAGTACTAGCGGGGTACACCGGGGAGCTGTTTTTT. V usage is TRBV14 and J usage is TRBJ2-2, with 10 positions matching TRBD2. Trimming took 1 base from V and 3 from J; bases not matched to a gene: 2. CDR1 is SGHDN and CDR2 is FVKESK in the germline V gene. This CDR3 has 16 residues.

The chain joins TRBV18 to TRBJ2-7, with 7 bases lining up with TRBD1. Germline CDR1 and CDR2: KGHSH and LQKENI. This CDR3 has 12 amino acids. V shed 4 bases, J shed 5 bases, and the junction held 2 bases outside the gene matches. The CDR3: CASSRDRDEQYF. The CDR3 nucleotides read TGTGCCAGCTCACGCGACAGGGACGAGCAGTACTTC.

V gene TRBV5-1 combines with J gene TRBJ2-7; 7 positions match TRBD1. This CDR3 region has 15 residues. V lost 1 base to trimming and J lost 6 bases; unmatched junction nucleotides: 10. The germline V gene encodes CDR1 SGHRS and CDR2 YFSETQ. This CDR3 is CASSLRTGTEGEQYF. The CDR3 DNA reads TGCGCCAGCAGCTTGAGAACCGGGACAGAAGGCGAGCAGTACTTC.

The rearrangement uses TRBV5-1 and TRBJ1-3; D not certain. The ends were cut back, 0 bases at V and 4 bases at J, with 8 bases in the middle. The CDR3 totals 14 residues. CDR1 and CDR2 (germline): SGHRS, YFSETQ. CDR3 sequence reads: CASSLDGNGNTIYF. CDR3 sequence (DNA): TGCGCCAGCAGCTTGGATGGTAACGGAAACACCATATATTTT.

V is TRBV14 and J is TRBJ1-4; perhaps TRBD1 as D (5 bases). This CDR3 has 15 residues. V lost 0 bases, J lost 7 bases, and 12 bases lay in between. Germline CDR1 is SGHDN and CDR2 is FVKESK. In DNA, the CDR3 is TGTGCCAGCAGCCAAGAGGCAGGACAAGGTGAAAAACTGTTTTTT. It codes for CASSQEAGQGEKLFF.

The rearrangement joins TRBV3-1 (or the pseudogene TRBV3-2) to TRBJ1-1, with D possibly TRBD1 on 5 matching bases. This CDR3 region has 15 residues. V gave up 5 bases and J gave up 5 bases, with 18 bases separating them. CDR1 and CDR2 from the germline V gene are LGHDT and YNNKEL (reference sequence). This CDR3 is CASSSWGRVVTEAFF. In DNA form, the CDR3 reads TGTGCCAGCAGCTCCTGGGGGAGGGTAGTTACTGAAGCTTTCTTT.

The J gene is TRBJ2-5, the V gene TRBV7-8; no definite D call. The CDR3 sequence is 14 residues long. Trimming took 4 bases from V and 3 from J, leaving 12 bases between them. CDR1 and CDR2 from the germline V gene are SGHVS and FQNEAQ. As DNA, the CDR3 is TGTGCCAGCAGCTCTGGGTCCTTGGAAGAGACCCAGTACTTC. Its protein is CASSSGSLEETQYF.

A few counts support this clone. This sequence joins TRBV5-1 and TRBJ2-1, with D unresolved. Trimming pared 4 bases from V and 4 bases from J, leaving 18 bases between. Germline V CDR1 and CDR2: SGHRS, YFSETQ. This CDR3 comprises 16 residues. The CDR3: CASSPKEVTLYNEQFF. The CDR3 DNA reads TGCGCCAGCAGCCCCAAGGAAGTGACCCTATACAATGAGCAGTTCTTC.

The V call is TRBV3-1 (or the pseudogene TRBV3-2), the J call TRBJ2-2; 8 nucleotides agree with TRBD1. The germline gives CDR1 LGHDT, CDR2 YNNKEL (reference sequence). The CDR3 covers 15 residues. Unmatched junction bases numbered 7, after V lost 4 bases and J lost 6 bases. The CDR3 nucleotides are TGTGCCAGCAGCCGGCTGGGGACAGGCTCCGGGGAGCTGTTTTTT. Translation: CASSRLGTGSGELFF.

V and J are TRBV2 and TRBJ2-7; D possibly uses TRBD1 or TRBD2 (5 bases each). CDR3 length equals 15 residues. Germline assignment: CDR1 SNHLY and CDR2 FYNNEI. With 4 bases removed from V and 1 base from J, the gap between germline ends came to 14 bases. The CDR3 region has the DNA TGTGCCAGCAGTGGGGGGTGGGGAATATCCTACGAGCAGTACTTC. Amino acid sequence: CASSGGWGISYEQYF.